This passage covers 21 T cell receptor beta chains from one sample sequenced in a study of T cells in Graves' hyperthyroidism and ophthalmopathy (dated by TCRdb to between 2017 and 2020). Receptor libraries were prepared by multiplex PCR. The sequencer was an Illumina HiSeq 2000. TCR beta CDR3 regions were amplified from RNA transcripts. The TCR CDR3 was subjected to a first round of RT-PCR using the HTBI primer set and the Qiagen OneStep RT-PCR kit. TCRdb passed the public sequencing reads through fastp at Q25 and MiXCR, retaining productive beta sequences. Every distinct CDR3 protein forms one entry, paired with its most common genes and DNA. This sample lists about 59,000 distinct CDR3 sequences; around 53% were detected once. Clones ranked in the top ten supply 2.5% to 4% of the sample. The sequencing input was blood. Every receptor here comes from a woman aged 55 to 70 with Graves' ophthalmopathy.

A few counts support this clonotype. The chain uses TRBV2 and TRBJ2-3, with TRBD2 identical over 9 bases. Germline V gives CDR1 SNHLY, CDR2 FYNNEI. V was pared by 5 bases and J by 11 bases, with 14 bases of the junction left unmatched. This CDR3 is 15 amino acids long. CDR3 region: CASSPLAGVYNEQYF. CDR3 DNA sequence: TGTGCCAGCAGTCCATTAGCGGGGGTCTACAATGAGCAGTATTTT.

The gene calls are TRBV10-2 and TRBJ1-1, with 8 bases that match TRBD1. J was trimmed by 1 base and V by 2 bases; bases with no gene match: 3. Looked up from germline, CDR1 is WSHSY and CDR2 is SAAADI. The CDR3 runs to 15 residues. The CDR3: CASSEGQGWNTEAFF. Here the CDR3 DNA reads TGCGCCAGCAGTGAGGGACAGGGCTGGAACACTGAAGCTTTCTTT.

The V and J genes are TRBV15 and TRBJ2-1, with 7 positions matching TRBD2. The ends lost 1 base at V and 0 bases at J; junction bases unmatched: 9. This CDR3 has 18 amino acids. Germline-derived CDR1 and CDR2 are LNHNV and YYDKDF (reference sequence). CDR3 coding DNA: TGTGCCACCAGCAGAGCTCCCTTTGGGGGGGGCTCCTACAATGAGCAGTTCTTC. The encoded protein is CATSRAPFGGGSYNEQFF.

In the case of this clonotype: Because the CDR3 is missing its conserved closing phenylalanine or tryptophan, this is likely a read error. The chain employs TRBV29-1 and TRBJ1-1; no clear D gene. This CDR3 spans 10 amino acids. The germline CDR1 and CDR2 sequences are SQVTM and ANQGSEA. V lost 6 bases to trimming and J lost 6 bases, with 8 bases between them. This CDR3 reads CSVSDPEAFS. The CDR3, as DNA: TGCAGCGTCTCAGACCCTGAAGCTTTCTCT.

This clonotype was seen many times. This chain links TRBV11-2 with TRBJ2-1; D may be TRBD1 or TRBD2 (5 bases each). The CDR3 runs to 16 residues. Germline V CDR1 and CDR2: SGHAT, FQNNGV. V lost 6 bases to trimming and J lost 3 bases, with 18 bases between them. CDR3 region: CASRASGALFYNEQFF. CDR3 DNA sequence: TGTGCCAGCAGAGCCTCCGGGGCCCTTTTCTACAATGAGCAGTTCTTC.

This clonotype was seen ten or more times. The gene calls are TRBV10-1 and TRBJ1-2; D possibly corresponds to TRBD1 (6 bases). The CDR3 sequence is 13 residues long. The germline V gene has CDR1 WNHNN and CDR2 SYGVQD (reference sequence). Trimming took off 0 bases at V and 7 bases at J, with 9 bases between the two ends. CDR3 sequence: CASSESRGGGYTF. CDR3 bases: TGCGCCAGCAGTGAGTCGCGAGGGGGTGGCTACACCTTC.

The CDR3 protein is CAIRTGQGEKLFF. CDR3 DNA sequence: TGTGCCATCAGGACGGGACAGGGGGAAAAACTGTTTTTT. J is TRBJ1-4 and V is TRBV10-3; 10 bases align to TRBD1. Germline-derived CDR1 and CDR2 are ENHRY and SYGVKD. V shed 6 bases and J 8 bases; nucleotides not matched to a gene: 3. The length of the CDR3 is 13 residues.

There are a few counts of this clonotype. The chain combines TRBV6-2 or TRBV6-3 with TRBJ2-3, with 7 positions matching TRBD1. This CDR3 has 16 residues. With 7 bases clipped from V and 1 base from J, the junction kept 11 bases outside the gene matches. Germline loops: CDR1 MNHEY, CDR2 SVGEGT. CDR3 sequence: CASTYERQGRTDTQYF. The CDR3 DNA reads as TGTGCCAGCACCTATGAGAGACAGGGCCGCACAGATACGCAGTATTTT.

The V gene is TRBV24-1, the J gene TRBJ2-3; tentative D call: TRBD2 (6 bases). The CDR3 runs 17 residues. CDR1 is KGHDR, CDR2 SFDVKD, per germline. The V gene lost 3 bases and the J gene lost 1 base, with 16 bases spanning the gap. The CDR3 DNA is TGTGCCACCAGTGATCCGGCCCCTGGAGGGGGCACAGATACGCAGTATTTT. It translates to CATSDPAPGGGTDTQYF.

This clonotype counts as medium-sized. The V and J genes are TRBV10-2 and TRBJ2-3; perhaps D is TRBD1 or TRBD2 (5 bases each). This CDR3 is 13 amino acids long. CDR1 is WSHSY and CDR2 is SAAADI in the germline V gene. The germline V and J ends were trimmed by 6 bases and 10 bases, with 17 bases remaining between them. CDR3 nucleotide sequence: TGCGCCAGCAGGACAGCGGATAAAGGTGCGCAGTATTTT. Translating it yields CASRTADKGAQYF.

Comments on this clonotype: This CDR3 fails to terminate in the conserved phenylalanine or tryptophan, so it likely reflects a read error. The V gene is TRBV20-1, the J gene TRBJ1-4, with TRBD1 as a possible D gene (5 bases). The CDR3 consists of 14 residues. Germline loops: CDR1 DFQATT, CDR2 SNEGSKA (reference sequence). In DNA form, the CDR3 reads TGTAGTGCCATGGGACGGGGGAGCAATGAAAAACTGTTTATT. This translates into CSAMGRGSNEKLFI.

The chain recombines TRBV10-3 with TRBJ2-1; 13 nucleotides match TRBD2. V dropped 6 bases and J dropped 4; count of bases not matched to a gene: 9. CDR1 and CDR2 (germline): ENHRY, SYGVKD. CDR3 length equals 17 residues. DNA for the CDR3: TGTGCCATCAGGGGGACTAGCGGGAAGGGAGGGTACAATGAGCAGTTCTTC. Translating it yields CAIRGTSGKGGYNEQFF.

This chain joins TRBV12-3 or TRBV12-4 and TRBJ1-2; TRBD1 matches at 8 bases. The CDR3 extends over 15 amino acids. The J segment lost 6 bases and the V segment lost 6 bases, leaving 12 bases of the junction unmatched. The CDR3 nucleotides are TGTGCCAGCAGCCAATACGGGCAGGGGGCGGATGGCTACACCTTC. It encodes CASSQYGQGADGYTF.

This clonotype was observed many times. This chain uses TRBV27 with TRBJ1-4; a possible D gene is TRBD1 (6 bases). Germline assignment: CDR1 MNHEY and CDR2 SMNVEV (reference sequence). V gave up 6 bases and J gave up 5 bases, with 13 bases separating them. The CDR3 totals 14 residues. The CDR3 reads CASSYSGTNEKLFF. In nucleotides, the CDR3 is TGTGCCAGCAGCTACTCCGGGACAAATGAAAAACTGTTTTTT.

There are a few counts of this clonotype. A read error is likely, as this CDR3 ends without the conserved phenylalanine or tryptophan. Because the CDR3's place on the DNA is in doubt, the DNA is left out and the CDR3 is given as listed by TCRdb. The chain joins TRBV19 to TRBJ2-1. The CDR3 length is 8 residues, termini included. Germline V gene sequence: CDR1 LNHDA, CDR2 SQIVND (reference sequence). CDR3 protein: CASSIRSG.

On this clonotype: The germline gene is not matched at one end of the junction; a read error may be the cause. The V gene is TRBV5-4, the J gene TRBJ2-7; 10 nucleotides match TRBD1. The germline CDR1 and CDR2 sequences are SGHNT and YYREEE (reference sequence). The length of the CDR3 is 15 residues. CDR3 region: CASSLQGQGSYELYF. The CDR3 coding sequence is TGTGCCAGTAGCTTGCAGGGACAGGGGTCGTACGAGCTGTACTTC.

V and J are TRBV5-1 and TRBJ1-2; TRBD1 agrees at 9 bases. Germline CDR1 and CDR2: SGHRS and YFSETQ. There are 15 residues in the CDR3. The V segment lost 4 bases and the J segment 6 bases; nucleotides outside the gene matches: 10. Written as DNA, the CDR3 is TGCGCCAGCAGCGCCACCGGGACAGGGACGGATGGCTACACCTTC. Its translation: CASSATGTGTDGYTF.

The chain combines TRBV7-6 with TRBJ2-3, with TRBD2 matching 12 bases. This CDR3 has 18 residues. Germline V gene sequence: CDR1 SGHVS, CDR2 FNYEAQ. V lost 2 bases to trimming and J lost 2 bases; unmatched junction nucleotides: 8. CDR3 nucleotides: TGTGCCAGCAGCTTATGGCCTAGCGGGGGGGCCTACACAGATACGCAGTATTTT. The encoded protein is CASSLWPSGGAYTDTQYF.

Comment on this clonotype: The missing conserved phenylalanine or tryptophan at the end of this CDR3 makes a read error likely. The DNA is omitted, as the CDR3 cannot be located on it reliably, and the CDR3 follows TCRdb's listing. The V call is TRBV2, the J call TRBJ2-5; the table's TRBD1 call for D was not verified on the DNA. The CDR3 adds up to 18 amino acids, both ends counted. CDR1 and CDR2 (germline): SNHLY, FYNNEI. The CDR3 reads CASSEAGDRDFYGYTFGS.

This clonotype was observed at least ten times. V usage is TRBV20-1 and J usage is TRBJ2-7, with TRBD1 matching 7 bases. Germline V gene lookup returns CDR1 DFQATT and CDR2 SNEGSKA (reference sequence). This CDR3 is built from 13 residues. J lost 4 bases, V lost 5 bases, and 8 bases had no gene match. The CDR3 nucleotides read TGCAGTGCTCTAATTACAGGGGAGTACGAGCAGTACTTC. This codes for CSALITGEYEQYF.

The CDR3 bases are TGTGCCAGCAGTAGGGCTGGGGTTGGAGCTAACTATGGCTACACCTTC. This translates into CASSRAGVGANYGYTF. This chain links TRBV2 with TRBJ1-2; D not certain. CDR1 and CDR2 from the germline V gene are SNHLY and FYNNEI. Trimming stripped 5 bases from V and 0 bases from J, with 16 bases between. This CDR3 has 16 residues.